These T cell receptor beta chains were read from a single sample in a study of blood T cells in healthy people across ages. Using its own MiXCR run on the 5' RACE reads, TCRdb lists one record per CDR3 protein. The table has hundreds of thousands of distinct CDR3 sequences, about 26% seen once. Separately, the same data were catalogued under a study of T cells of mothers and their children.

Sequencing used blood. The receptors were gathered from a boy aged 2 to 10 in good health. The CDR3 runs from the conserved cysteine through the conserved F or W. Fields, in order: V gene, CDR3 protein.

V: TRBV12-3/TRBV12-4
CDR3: CASSLWDMSETQYF

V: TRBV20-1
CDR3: CSASPSRSYEQYF

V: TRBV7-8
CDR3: CASSLTLVWTKETQYF

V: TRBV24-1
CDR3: CATLRKSTLNSPLHF

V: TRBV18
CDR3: CASSPSFLEQYF

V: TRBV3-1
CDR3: CASSQGSGASTDTQYF

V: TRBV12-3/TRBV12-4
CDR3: CTSSWGGDQPQHF

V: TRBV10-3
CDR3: CAISGRPGPSYEQYF

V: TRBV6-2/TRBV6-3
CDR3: CASRSRLEKLFF

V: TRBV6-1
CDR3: CASNQAGGISYEQYF

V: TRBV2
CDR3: CASSGDREITDTQYF

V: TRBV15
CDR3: CATRGDRTTDANTGELFF

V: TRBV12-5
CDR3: CASGFPLGTEAFF

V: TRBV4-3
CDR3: CASSQDHGLAGVTDTQYF

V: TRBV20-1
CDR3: CSARIGQVNTEAFF

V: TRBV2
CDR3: CASSRDRGGQETQYF

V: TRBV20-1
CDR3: CSAEPHRWDEKLFF

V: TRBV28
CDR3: CASSFGGGIYSEETQYF

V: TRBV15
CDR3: CATSKREGQYFF

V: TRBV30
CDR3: CAWSGGVEKLFF

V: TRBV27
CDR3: CASSDTTRGNQPQHF

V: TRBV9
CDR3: CASSRALTYEQYF

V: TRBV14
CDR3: CASSQSPGGTRYF

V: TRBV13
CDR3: CASSSLDTDTQYF